This is a list of T cell receptor beta chains from one sample in a study of cytomegalovirus exposure and HLA in healthy donors. Measured with immunoSEQ multiplex PCR; TCRdb has only the in-frame clones, and not every one. The sample includes 110,000 to 150,000 clones, more than 60% of them seen just once. The sample comprised PBMCs. Receptors were obtained from a woman between 50 and 59 years old in good health and CMV-seropositive. The CDR3 runs from the conserved cysteine through the conserved F or W. The order of the fields is clone size, CDR3 length, J gene, V gene, D gene, CDR3 protein, CDR3 DNA. The D gene is left open where the match is weak. Part of the rows lack a size; the others show once, few, many or a class for expanded clones.

>.|16|TRBJ2-5|TRBV7-7|TRBD1
CASSLVAGTGSETQYF
TGTGCTAGCAGCTTAGTAGCCGGGACAGGGAGCGAGACCCAGTACTTC
>.|17|TRBJ1-2|TRBV27|.
CASSLRAYSGRGNGYTF
TGTGCCAGCAGTTTAAGAGCGTACAGCGGGAGAGGAAATGGCTACACCTTC
>.|15|TRBJ2-3|TRBV7-3|TRBD2
CASSFGLAGTDTQYF
TGTGCCAGCAGCTTCGGACTAGCGGGCACAGATACGCAGTATTTT
>.|15|TRBJ1-5|TRBV6-5|TRBD1
CASSRKTGGYQPQHF
TGTGCCAGCAGCCGGAAGACAGGGGGCTATCAGCCCCAGCATTTT
>.|14|TRBJ2-1|TRBV2|TRBD2
CASSFGGSYNEQFF
TGTGCCAGCAGTTTCGGGGGGTCCTACAATGAGCAGTTCTTC
>.|19|TRBJ2-3|TRBV9|TRBD2
CASSIQRGPPSIVTDTQYF
TGTGCCAGCAGCATTCAGCGGGGGCCACCTTCGATTGTCACAGATACGCAGTATTTT
>.|13|TRBJ2-3|TRBV2|.
CASSELGTDTQYF
TGTGCCAGCAGTGAACTAGGCACAGATACGCAGTATTTT
>.|14|TRBJ2-1|TRBV30|TRBD1
CAWSEQGAGNEQFF
TGTGCCTGGAGTGAACAGGGGGCCGGGAATGAGCAGTTCTTC
>.|11|TRBJ2-7|TRBV10-3|.
CAISDRDEQYF
TGTGCCATCAGTGATCGAGATGAGCAGTACTTC
>.|14|TRBJ1-6|TRBV5-1|.
CASTADSNNSPLHF
TGCGCCAGCACAGCGGACAGCAATAATTCACCCCTCCACTTT
>.|14|TRBJ1-4|TRBV28|.
CASTSGAANEKLFF
TGTGCCAGCACCTCAGGGGCAGCTAATGAAAAACTGTTTTTT
>.|15|TRBJ1-1|TRBV1|.
CTSSRDREFGTEAFF
TGCACCAGCAGCCGGGACAGGGAATTTGGCACTGAAGCTTTCTTT
>.|12|TRBJ2-5|TRBV5-5|.
CASSLIGETQYF
TGTGCCAGCAGCTTGATCGGGGAGACCCAGTACTTC
>.|14|TRBJ1-5|TRBV19|.
CASRLMLGNQPQHF
TGTGCCAGTAGACTCATGCTGGGCAATCAGCCCCAGCATTTT
>.|15|TRBJ2-2|TRBV2|TRBD1
CASSGRQGDTGELFF
TGTGCCAGCAGTGGCCGACAGGGGGACACCGGGGAGCTGTTTTTT
>.|11|TRBJ1-1|TRBV5-4|.
CASSLRTEAFF
TGTGCCAGCAGCCTAAGAACGGAAGCTTTCTTT
>few|13|TRBJ2-7|TRBV6-1|.
CASSAGISYEQYF
TGTGCCAGCAGTGCGGGGATTTCCTACGAGCAGTACTTC
>.|14|TRBJ2-1|TRBV30|TRBD2
CAWSKKGGEGEQFF
TGTGCCTGGTCGAAAAAAGGAGGGGAGGGTGAGCAGTTCTTC
>.|13|TRBJ1-2|TRBV7-6|TRBD1
CASSRDRTGTYTF
TGTGCCAGCAGCCGAGACCGGACAGGCACCTACACCTTC
>.|15|TRBJ1-6|TRBV5-8|.
CASSLAQGSFSPLHF
TGTGCCAGCAGCTTGGCCCAGGGATCGTTTTCACCCCTCCACTTT
>.|15|TRBJ1-5|TRBV11-2|.
CASSLEGRSNQPQHF
TGTGCCAGCAGCTTAGAGGGCAGGAGCAATCAGCCCCAGCATTTT
>.|15|TRBJ2-3|TRBV6-1|.
CASSEVQGATDTQYF
TGTGCCAGCAGTGAAGTCCAAGGGGCAACAGATACGCAGTATTTT
>.|15|TRBJ2-3|TRBV5-1|.
CAGARTSSGTDTQYF
TGCGCGGGGGCCCGTACTAGTTCCGGCACAGATACGCAGTATTTT
>.|17|TRBJ1-5|TRBV15|.
CATSSTYGDYSNQPQHF
TGTGCCACCAGCAGTACCTACGGGGATTATAGCAATCAGCCCCAGCATTTT